This entry describes one T cell receptor (beta chain). TCRdb re-called the RT-PCR reads with MiXCR, one entry per CDR3 protein. The repertoire includes about 680,000 distinct CDR3 sequences, around 14% of them detected once, and around 3.3% sits in the top ten. Trimming stripped 4 bases from V and 8 bases from J, with 15 bases between. Germline lookup yields CDR1 SGDLS and CDR2 YYNGEE. There are 14 residues in the CDR3. Sequenced: memory CD4+ T cells from blood. The chain recombines TRBV9 with TRBJ1-4; the D is unclear. This clonotype was obtained from a female donor in good health, serving as a healthy control. CDR3 nucleotide sequence: TGTGCCAGCAGCCCTATTAACGGCAGAGAAAAACTGTTTTTT. Translation gives CASSPINGREKLFF.